Sequencing of this T cell receptor beta chain was carried out in a study of shared clonotypes between healthy human individuals. The naive CD8 population came from CD45RO-negative cells selected for CCR7, without terminally differentiated effector memory CD45RA+ cells. Generated by immunoSEQ multiplex PCR, the TCRdb table keeps only in-frame clones and is missing some. This table has about 2.2 million clones, around 93% appearing once. This CDR3 is built from 15 residues. V was trimmed by 7 bases and J by 6 bases, leaving 19 bases between them. Germline V gene data show CDR1 as KGHSH and CDR2 as LQKENI.

This chain connects TRBV18 to TRBJ2-1; D might be TRBD1 or TRBD2, each matching 5 bases. The source material was naive CD8+ T cells from PBMCs. The TCR originated in a man younger than 30 in good health. Some clones in this sample may be carry-over from other donors' samples. For the CDR3, the DNA is TGTGCCAGCTGCCCCCCCGGGGCAGGGCTCAATGAGCAGTTCTTC. Its protein product is CASCPPGAGLNEQFF.